Below, 24 T cell receptor beta chains from the same sample are listed, as sequenced in a study of OX40 agonist ivuxolimab in advanced cancers. TCRdb's copy holds only in-frame clones and misses some; the assay was immunoSEQ multiplex PCR. Among fewer than 85,000 clones listed, 90% were seen once. The starting material was CD4+ or CD8+ T cells sorted from blood, obtained in a trial of the OX40 agonist ivuxolimab. These receptors all stem from an adult with an advanced solid tumor such as melanoma, head and neck, liver or kidney cancer.

The chain links TRBV2 to TRBJ1-1, with 7 bases identical to TRBD1. The V gene end was trimmed by 5 bases and the J gene end by 1 base; junction bases not matched to a gene: 4. CDR1 is SNHLY and CDR2 is FYNNEI in the germline V gene. The CDR3 consists of 14 residues. CDR3 loop: CASSSDRANTEAFF. In DNA, the CDR3 is TGTGCCAGCAGTTCCGACAGGGCGAACACTGAAGCTTTCTTT.

V usage is TRBV6-6 and J usage is TRBJ2-7; 12 bases are shared with TRBD1. Germline CDR1 reads MNHNY; CDR2 reads SVGAGI (reference sequence). Unmatched junction bases numbered 6, after V lost 7 bases and J lost 2 bases. The CDR3 covers 15 residues. For the CDR3, the DNA is TGTGCCAGCAAACCAAGGGACAGGGGGCCCTACGAGCAGTACTTC. Its translation is CASKPRDRGPYEQYF.

This clone has more than one count but fewer than ten. The V gene is TRBV19, the J gene TRBJ2-4; 8 positions agree with TRBD1. The CDR3 spans 13 residues. Trimming removed 5 bases from V and 8 bases from J; junction bases left unmatched: 5. Germline V gene lookup returns CDR1 LNHDA and CDR2 SQIVND (reference sequence). The CDR3 DNA sequence: TGTGCCAGTAGTGTGACAGGGGAGGACATTCAGTACTTC. Translating gives CASSVTGEDIQYF.

The V gene is TRBV29-1, the J gene TRBJ1-2; D might be TRBD1 (5 bases). Trimming removed 3 bases at V and 4 bases at J, with 15 bases between. This CDR3 is 14 amino acids long. The germline V gene encodes CDR1 SQVTM and CDR2 ANQGSEA. As DNA, the CDR3 is TGCAGCGTTGAGGGTCAGGGTTTGGGCTATGGCTACACCTTC. Translation: CSVEGQGLGYGYTF.

The chain employs TRBV21-1 and TRBJ2-2; the table calls TRBD2, which could not be checked here. TRBV21-1 is designated a pseudogene. CDR3 length equals 19 residues. CDR3: CASRPTGTSGRCVHRGAVF. The CDR3 coding sequence is TGTGCCAGCAGACCCACCGGGACTAGCGGGAGATGCGTGCACCGGGGAGCTGTTTTT.

CDR3 amino acids: CASSPYTGFYQPQHF. CDR3 nucleotide sequence: TGTGCCAGCTCACCGTATACAGGGTTTTATCAGCCCCAGCATTTT. This chain uses TRBV18 with TRBJ1-5; possibly TRBD1 for D (6 bases). Germline CDR1 and CDR2: KGHSH and LQKENI. Trimming took off 3 bases at V and 5 bases at J, with 14 bases between the two ends. The CDR3 is 15 residues long.

The rearrangement links TRBV15 to TRBJ1-2; tentatively, D is TRBD1 (6 bases). This CDR3 comprises 14 residues. Germline V CDR1 and CDR2: LNHNV, YYDKDF (reference sequence). V was cut by 4 bases and J by 5 bases, with 14 bases left in between. CDR3 protein: CATSTRQAGYGYTF. CDR3 DNA sequence: TGTGCCACCAGCACAAGACAGGCCGGTTATGGCTACACCTTC.

The chain uses TRBV7-9 and TRBJ2-7; D is unclear. With 5 bases removed from V and 5 bases from J, the gap between germline ends came to 7 bases. In germline, CDR1 is SEHNR, CDR2 FQNEAQ (reference sequence). The CDR3 runs to 11 residues. The CDR3 sequence is CASSTGNEQYF. CDR3 DNA: TGTGCCAGCAGCACCGGAAACGAGCAGTACTTC.

This clone has only one observation. This rearrangement joins TRBV4-1 to TRBJ2-7; D gene unclear. The V gene's germline CDR1 is MGHRA and CDR2 YSYEKL. The CDR3 sequence is 11 residues long. Trimming shortened V by 3 bases and J by 4 bases, and 4 bases separated the two germline ends. Here the CDR3 reads CASSHGYEQYF. The CDR3 nucleotides read TGCGCCAGCAGCCATGGGTACGAGCAGTACTTC.

The rearrangement joins TRBV6-5 to TRBJ2-3; TRBD2 might be the D (6 bases). The CDR3 runs to 15 residues. Trimming cost V 0 bases and J 2 bases, with 9 bases left between them. Germline CDR1 and CDR2: MNHEY and SVGAGI. CDR3 amino acids: CASSYSAGFTDTQYF. The CDR3 bases are TGTGCCAGCAGTTACTCAGCGGGCTTCACAGATACGCAGTATTTT.

The chain is built from TRBV7-2 and TRBJ2-3, with D perhaps being TRBD1 or TRBD2 (6 bases each). Trimming shortened V by 2 bases and J by 7 bases, and 16 bases separated the two germline ends. The CDR3 is 15 amino acids. In germline, CDR1 is SGHTA, CDR2 FQGNSA. DNA of the CDR3: TGTGCCAGCAGCTTAAAAGGGGGGTTACGGAATACGCAGTATTTT. Translation gives CASSLKGGLRNTQYF.

The rearrangement joins TRBV30 to TRBJ1-4, with TRBD1 matching over 7 bases. V lost 3 bases, J lost 0 bases, and 4 bases stayed unmatched. The CDR3 totals 15 residues. Germline CDR1 GTSNPN, CDR2 SVGIG (reference sequence). CDR3 amino acids: CAWRRDSATNEKLFF. The CDR3 bases are TGTGCCTGGAGGAGGGACAGTGCAACTAATGAAAAACTGTTTTTT.

This sequence joins TRBV15 and TRBJ1-5; TRBD1 aligns across 7 bases. After removal of 2 bases from V and 7 bases from J, the junction contained 8 bases not matched to a gene. Germline CDR1 reads LNHNV; CDR2 reads YYDKDF (reference sequence). CDR3 length: 15 amino acids. Here the CDR3 DNA reads TGTGCCACCAGCAGAACTCCCCAGGGGGACCAGCCCCAGCATTTT. It specifies CATSRTPQGDQPQHF.

V usage is TRBV6-5 and J usage is TRBJ1-2; D is possibly TRBD1 (5 bases). This CDR3 contains 15 residues. Trimming took 7 bases from V and 4 from J, leaving 19 bases between them. CDR1 and CDR2 from the germline V gene are MNHEY and SVGAGI. The CDR3 is CASTPSDSYGYGYTF. In DNA, the CDR3 is TGTGCCAGCACTCCATCTGACAGTTATGGCTATGGCTACACCTTC.

The chain employs TRBV7-9 and TRBJ2-3; 12 positions agree with TRBD2. The length of the CDR3 is 16 residues. The V and J ends lost 5 bases and 2 bases, in that order; junction bases with no gene match: 5. Germline CDR1 is SEHNR and CDR2 is FQNEAQ (reference sequence). CDR3 nucleotides: TGTGCCAGCAGCAGAGGACTAGCGGGACTCACAGATACGCAGTATTTT. This codes for CASSRGLAGLTDTQYF.

V usage is TRBV6-6 and J usage is TRBJ1-1; 7 bases align to TRBD1. The junction had 8 bases not matched to a gene; V was cut back by 5 bases and J by 5 bases. Germline V gene lookup returns CDR1 MNHNY and CDR2 SVGAGI (reference sequence). This CDR3 contains 14 residues. CDR3 amino acids: CASSPQQGRTEAFF. CDR3 sequence (DNA): TGTGCCAGCAGTCCTCAACAGGGGCGGACTGAAGCTTTCTTT.

This clone has more than one count but fewer than ten. This chain uses TRBV13 with TRBJ2-1, with D perhaps TRBD2 (6 bases). The length of the CDR3 is 13 residues. V was shortened by 4 bases and J by 9 bases, with 13 bases between the two germline ends. Germline-derived CDR1 and CDR2 are PRHDT and FYEKMQ (reference sequence). The CDR3 protein is CASSSGSVSEQFF. CDR3 sequence (DNA): TGTGCCAGCAGCTCCGGGAGCGTAAGTGAGCAGTTCTTC.

The chain has TRBV28 and TRBJ2-3; the match to TRBD2 covers 11 bases. The J segment lost 4 bases and the V segment lost 4 bases, leaving 4 bases of the junction unmatched. Germline values: CDR1 MDHEN, CDR2 SYDVKM. The CDR3 is 15 amino acids. The CDR3 bases are TGTGCCAGCAGTTCACTAGCGGGAGCTCCAGATACGCAGTATTTT. Its protein product is CASSSLAGAPDTQYF.

The V call is TRBV14, the J call TRBJ2-7; D gene uncertain. The CDR3 has 13 amino acids. Deletions cut 1 base from V and 1 base from J, with 5 bases between. The germline V gene encodes CDR1 SGHDN and CDR2 FVKESK. The CDR3 coding sequence is TGTGCCAGCAGCCAAGGTCGGTCCTACGAGCAGTACTTC. Translation gives CASSQGRSYEQYF.

This clone was picked up a small number of times. The chain recombines TRBV28 with TRBJ2-5; D possibly corresponds to TRBD1 (6 bases). This CDR3 region has 17 residues. Trimming cost V 5 bases and J 4 bases, with 23 bases left between them. The germline V gene encodes CDR1 MDHEN and CDR2 SYDVKM. The CDR3: CASSTPGDQRGGETQYF. In DNA, the CDR3 is TGTGCCAGCAGTACTCCAGGGGACCAGCGAGGAGGAGAGACCCAGTACTTC.

The rearrangement links TRBV2 to TRBJ2-7; the D is unclear. Between the trimmed V and J ends, which lost 3 bases and 0 bases, there was a span of 3 bases. The CDR3 is 12 residues long. Germline CDR1 SNHLY, CDR2 FYNNEI. CDR3 coding DNA: TGTGCCAGCAGTGAGAGCTCCTACGAGCAGTACTTC. This gives the protein CASSESSYEQYF.

The chain uses TRBV6-1 and TRBJ1-4, with TRBD1 identical over 8 bases. Per the germline V gene, CDR1 is MNHNS and CDR2 is SASEGT. CDR3 size: 14 residues. V dropped 5 bases and J dropped 8; count of bases not matched to a gene: 7. The CDR3 DNA follows: TGTGCCAGCAGTACGACAGGGGTAGGGGAAAAACTGTTTTTT. Translated, it gives CASSTTGVGEKLFF.

The chain uses TRBV5-6 and TRBJ1-4, with D unclear. The V and J ends lost 2 bases and 0 bases respectively, with 11 bases between them. The CDR3 extends over 16 amino acids. Germline CDR1 reads SGHDT; CDR2 reads YYEEEE. In nucleotides, the CDR3 is TGTGCCAGCAGCTTTCGTTACACAACAACTAATGAAAAACTGTTTTTT. Translation: CASSFRYTTTNEKLFF.

This clone occurred once. V gene TRBV7-6 combines with J gene TRBJ1-1, with D possibly TRBD1 on 5 matching bases. The V end was cut by 0 bases, the J end by 7 bases, with 12 bases between. Germline V gene sequence: CDR1 SGHVS, CDR2 FNYEAQ. The CDR3 totals 14 residues. Here the CDR3 DNA reads TGTGCCAGCAGCTTAGCAGTCTCGGGACTTGAAGCTTTCTTT. Translation gives CASSLAVSGLEAFF.